Listed below are T cell receptor beta chains from one sample, sequenced in a study of HIV-infected patients and healthy controls. TCRdb re-analysed the 5' RACE reads in MiXCR, keeping a single row per CDR3 protein. The sample yields around 18,000 distinct CDR3 sequences, around 15% seen once. The sample was CD8+ T cells from blood. The receptors derive from a human donor in good health. Each CDR3 is given with its conserved first and last residue. Some rows have no size entry. The others give once, few or many, or a class for an expanded clone.

many | TRBJ1-4 | TRBV7-3 | CASSATGGGNEKLFF
- | TRBJ1-2 | TRBV6-1 | CASSEGRGPLGYTF
many | TRBJ1-1 | TRBV4-3 | CASSQRHRGNTEAFF
many | TRBJ1-1 | TRBV21-1 | CAVSGRASEAFF
- | TRBJ2-7 | TRBV12-3/TRBV12-4 | CASSTGAYEQYF
many | TRBJ1-2 | TRBV5-1 | CASSFGQGAINYGYTF
many | TRBJ2-7 | TRBV27 | CASSPGQGYEQYF
- | TRBJ2-7 | TRBV19 | CASTSGRIHEQYF
- | TRBJ2-5 | TRBV6-6 | CASKPGPPETQYF
- | TRBJ1-4 | TRBV2 | CASSSDGQFNEKLFF
- | TRBJ2-3 | TRBV24-1 | CATSAWDSTDTQYF
- | TRBJ2-6 | TRBV12-3/TRBV12-4 | CASTPTGANVLTF
few | TRBJ2-1 | TRBV27 | CASSSGQANNEQFF
- | TRBJ2-1 | TRBV6-5 | CASGAGAYNEQFF
few | TRBJ2-4 | TRBV29-1 | CSVEDGTGGAAKNIQYF
few | TRBJ1-1 | TRBV5-8 | CASSSVTGQLDTEAFF
- | TRBJ1-5 | TRBV19 | CASSTGGNQPQHF
- | TRBJ1-1 | TRBV5-1 | CASSFGTEAFF
- | TRBJ1-6 | TRBV5-6 | CASSFVGTGGGEDSPLHF
- | TRBJ2-1 | TRBV11-3 | CASSSDRDSYNEQFF
many | TRBJ1-1 | TRBV19 | CASSIFGYTEAFF
few | TRBJ1-1 | TRBV7-9 | CASGYGGPTEAFF
- | TRBJ1-2 | TRBV9 | CASRETGSNYGYTF
few | TRBJ2-1 | TRBV2 | CASPGQGVMWYNEQFF
medium-sized | TRBJ1-1 | TRBV12-3/TRBV12-4 | CASSLLSGTTEAFF
- | TRBJ2-7 | TRBV6-5 | CASSYSGAHDEQYF
many | TRBJ1-4 | TRBV12-3/TRBV12-4 | CASSRAATNEKLFF
many | TRBJ2-7 | TRBV6-1 | CASKITGDYEQYF
many | TRBJ2-2 | TRBV7-9 | CASSGSPGQDTGELFF
few | TRBJ2-6 | TRBV6-1 | CASSEEESGANVLTF
- | TRBJ2-1 | TRBV12-3/TRBV12-4 | CASSLASGQNEQFF
many | TRBJ2-6 | TRBV4-2 | CAGSADGAGANVLTF
many | TRBJ2-5 | TRBV4-3 | CASSQASGSDVETQYF
- | TRBJ2-5 | TRBV6-2/TRBV6-3 | CASSYEAEETQYF
few | TRBJ2-3 | TRBV12-3/TRBV12-4 | CASGVGGFTDTQYF
- | TRBJ2-1 | TRBV29-1 | CSVLPDYNEQFF
few | TRBJ1-1 | TRBV30 | CAWSPGVMNTEAFF
- | TRBJ1-2 | TRBV6-4 | CASRYPHGHFYGYTF
- | TRBJ2-1 | TRBV29-1 | CSVERGLANDNEQFF
- | TRBJ2-3 | TRBV28 | CASSLPPGLAQAAQYF
many | TRBJ2-2 | TRBV6-4 | CASSDGQGTGELFF
many | TRBJ2-3 | TRBV28 | CASSSPPGPRPTDTQYF
many | TRBJ1-3 | TRBV6-5 | CASSGFSQGGATIYF
many | TRBJ2-5 | TRBV29-1 | CSVDGMQGTQYF
- | TRBJ2-1 | TRBV7-9 | CASIPERDARNEQFF
many | TRBJ2-2 | TRBV5-6 | CASSLAPNTGELFF
few | TRBJ1-2 | TRBV6-6 | CASSPPATGMYYGYTF
many | TRBJ1-5 | TRBV19 | CASRRGSEDSNQPQHF
many | TRBJ2-3 | TRBV24-1 | CATSDSGSYLAQYF
- | TRBJ1-5 | TRBV9 | CASSASPAFNQPQHF
few | TRBJ2-2 | TRBV6-5 | CAASLGPTGTGELFF
many | TRBJ1-1 | TRBV11-3 | CASSLRAVTEAFF
- | TRBJ2-5 | TRBV7-9 | CASSLVSQETQYF
many | TRBJ1-1 | TRBV11-2 | CASSLRFQATEAFF
few | TRBJ2-7 | TRBV29-1 | CSVWTDSYEQYF
many | TRBJ2-5 | TRBV13 | CASSLGQGEETQYF
many | TRBJ2-1 | TRBV6-4 | CASSDSQRDHNEQFF
many | TRBJ1-4 | TRBV28 | CASKYRGPTNEKLFF
many | TRBJ2-3 | TRBV7-2 | CASSLAVGWGSDTQYF
few | TRBJ1-4 | TRBV7-9 | CASSTRDRVLGEKLFF